The sequence of this TCR beta chain was determined in a study of T cells in localized non-small cell lung cancer. Here immunoSEQ multiplex PCR was the method, and the copy in TCRdb shows in-frame clones only, minus some. Among 2,000 to 3,000 clones listed, roughly 25% were seen once. CDR1 is SGDLS, CDR2 YYNGEE, per germline. V was shortened by 0 bases and J by 7 bases, with 14 bases between the two germline ends. This CDR3 is built from 15 residues. The source of this sequence is a woman aged 40-69 years with stage I lung adenocarcinoma. The sample was lung tumor tissue, taken before any cancer treatment. V gene TRBV9 combines with J gene TRBJ2-1; D tentatively reads TRBD1 or TRBD2 (5 bases each). CDR3 protein: CASSVAPGTLNEQFF. The CDR3, as DNA: TGTGCCAGCAGCGTAGCACCCGGGACGCTAAATGAGCAGTTCTTC. The full variable domain, in which reference TRBV9 and TRBJ2-1 provide the parts outside the CDR3, is DSGVTQTPKHLITATGQRVTLRCSPRSGDLSVYWYQQSLDQGLQFLIQYYNGEERAKGNILERFSAQQFPDLHSELNLSSLELGDSALYFCASSVAPGTLNEQFFGPGTRLTVL.